This T cell receptor (beta chain) was profiled in a study of PD-L1 blockade in urothelial cancer. As for the study in general: Analyses used blood from 3 weeks (second dose) and 6 weeks after treatment start. Reported median T cell count for blood samples was about 150,000.

V was clipped by 6 bases and J by 2 bases, with 5 bases between them. In germline, CDR1 is MNHNY, CDR2 SVGAGI (reference sequence). The CDR3 runs to 11 residues. The investigators introduced synthetic TCR analog templates into each PCR as spikes. Generated by immunoSEQ multiplex PCR, the TCRdb table keeps only in-frame clones and is missing some. The data contain tens of thousands of clones, 85% to 90% of them singletons. As to time point: pretreatment peripheral blood. The source material was PBMCs, sampled around atezolizumab (anti-PD-L1) treatment. V usage is TRBV6-6 and J usage is TRBJ2-7, with D unresolved. The source of this sequence is a man aged 55 to 70 with urothelial cancer. The CDR3 DNA reads TGTGCCAGCAGCCCGGCCTACGAGCAGTACTTC. It specifies CASSPAYEQYF.